The rows below give T cell receptor beta chains drawn from one sample of a study of T cells in Graves' hyperthyroidism and ophthalmopathy. TCRdb reprocessed the multiplex PCR reads with MiXCR, giving one entry per CDR3 protein. The sample has some 440,000 distinct CDR3 sequences; roughly 14% are singletons. The sequencing input was blood. The receptors here all came from a woman younger than 30 with Graves' hyperthyroidism. The CDR3 runs from the conserved cysteine through the conserved F or W. Fields, in order: J gene, D gene, V gene, clone size, CDR3 DNA, CDR3 protein. A D gene is named only where the DNA matches it firmly. Clone size is given for some rows only: seen once, a few or many times, or a class if the clone is expanded.

TRBJ2-2 | - | TRBV11-2 | - | TGTGCCAGCAGCCCGGCCCATGGGGTGAACACCGGGGAGCTGTTTTTT | CASSPAHGVNTGELFF
TRBJ1-2 | - | TRBV12-3/TRBV12-4 | many | TGTGCCAGCAGTTTTTTACAGGGAGTCTATGGCTACACCTTC | CASSFLQGVYGYTF
TRBJ1-5 | - | TRBV12-3/TRBV12-4 | many | TGTGCCAGCAGTTTCTTGCAGATTAGCAATCAGCCCCAGCATTTT | CASSFLQISNQPQHF
TRBJ2-5 | - | TRBV6-1 | - | - | CASSVGPGTAKYF
TRBJ1-1 | TRBD1 | TRBV11-2 | - | TGTGCCAGCAGCTCCGGGACAGGATTTGAAGCTTTCTTT | CASSSGTGFEAFF
TRBJ2-4 | - | TRBV29-1 | - | TGCAGCGGCGCGGTCAACAGCATTCAGTACTTC | CSGAVNSIQYF
TRBJ2-3 | TRBD1 | TRBV2 | once | TGTGCCAGCAGGGGGGACAGGGCCACAGATACGCAGTATTTT | CASRGDRATDTQYF
TRBJ1-6 | TRBD1 | TRBV27 | few | TGTGCCAGCAGATCCGGGACAGGGAGAAGGTCACCCCTCCACTTT | CASRSGTGRRSPLHF
TRBJ2-7 | TRBD2 | TRBV5-1 | many | TGCGCCAGCAGCTCCTGGACTAGCGGCAACCCCTACGAGCAGTACTTC | CASSSWTSGNPYEQYF
TRBJ1-6 | - | TRBV18 | few | TGTGCCAGCTCACCAATCGCGGCGTCCGGAGGCTATAATTCACCCCTCCACTTT | CASSPIAASGGYNSPLHF
TRBJ2-3 | TRBD1 | TRBV11-2 | - | TGTGCCAGCAGCCGACGGACAGGCATCACAGATACGCAGTATTTT | CASSRRTGITDTQYF
TRBJ2-2 | - | TRBV9 | many | TGTGCCAGCAGCGCCAGCGGGCGGAACACCGGGGAGCTGTTTTTT | CASSASGRNTGELFF
TRBJ2-7 | - | TRBV28 | many | TGTGCCAGCAGCCGGACTTTCTACGAGCAGTACTTC | CASSRTFYEQYF
TRBJ1-5 | - | TRBV6-2/TRBV6-3 | many | TGTGCCAGCAGTCCTAGAGAGTATCAGCCCCAGCATTTT | CASSPREYQPQHF
TRBJ1-2 | - | TRBV7-2 | many | TGTGCCAGCAGCTTATCGGGACAAGGGGGGCACGGCTACACCTTC | CASSLSGQGGHGYTF
TRBJ2-1 | - | TRBV20-1 | - | TGCAGTGCCATCGCTAGCGTAATTAAAAACAATGAGCAGTTCTTC | CSAIASVIKNNEQFF
TRBJ1-2 | - | TRBV28 | many | TGTGCCAGCAGGGGGGGGAGAGGGCCTGGCTACACCTTC | CASRGGRGPGYTF
TRBJ2-1 | - | TRBV19 | many | TGTGCCAGTAGTATAGACCGCCCCGGGGTGCGGAATGAGCAGTTCTTC | CASSIDRPGVRNEQFF
TRBJ2-1 | - | TRBV4-1 | many | TGCGCCAGCAGCCAAGTAACCCCCCCGGGGGATAATGAGCAGTTCTTC | CASSQVTPPGDNEQFF
TRBJ2-3 | TRBD2 | TRBV7-7 | few | TGTGCTAGCAGCCCCTCCCTGTCGGGGGGTACAGATACGCAGTATTTT | CASSPSLSGGTDTQYF
TRBJ1-4 | - | TRBV11-3 | many | TGTGCCAGCAGCTCCCACCTGGACGACATCTCTAATGAAAAACTGTTTTTT | CASSSHLDDISNEKLFF
TRBJ2-5 | TRBD1 | TRBV5-1 | - | TGCGCCAGCAGCCCGGAGGGACAGGGTTTCGAGACCCAGTACTTC | CASSPEGQGFETQYF
TRBJ1-3 | - | TRBV7-8 | many | TGTGCCAGCAGCCAACGGGCGGGGAAAGAGGGAAACACCATATATTTT | CASSQRAGKEGNTIYF
TRBJ1-1 | TRBD1 | TRBV6-5 | many | TGTGCCAGCAGTTACTGGGGGACAGCGAACACTGAAGCTTTCTTT | CASSYWGTANTEAFF
TRBJ1-5 | - | TRBV2 | - | TGTGCCAGCAGTTTGGGTGGCCCGGGGCAGCCCCAGCATTTT | CASSLGGPGQPQHF
TRBJ2-7 | - | TRBV24-1 | - | TGTGCCACCAGTCATCCAGGGGAGAAGAAGTACTTC | CATSHPGEKKYF